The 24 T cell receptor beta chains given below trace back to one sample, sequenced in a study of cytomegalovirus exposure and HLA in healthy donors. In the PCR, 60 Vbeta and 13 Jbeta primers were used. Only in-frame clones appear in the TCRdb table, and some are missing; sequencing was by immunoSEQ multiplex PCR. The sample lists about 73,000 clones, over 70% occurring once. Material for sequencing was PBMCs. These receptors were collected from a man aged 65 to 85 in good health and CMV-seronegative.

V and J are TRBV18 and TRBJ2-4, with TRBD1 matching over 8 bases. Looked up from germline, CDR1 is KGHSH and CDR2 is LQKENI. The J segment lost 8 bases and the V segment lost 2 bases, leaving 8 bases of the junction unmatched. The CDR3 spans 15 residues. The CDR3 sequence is CASSPSTGGLDIQYF. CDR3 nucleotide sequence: TGTGCCAGCTCACCATCCACAGGGGGGCTAGACATTCAGTACTTC.

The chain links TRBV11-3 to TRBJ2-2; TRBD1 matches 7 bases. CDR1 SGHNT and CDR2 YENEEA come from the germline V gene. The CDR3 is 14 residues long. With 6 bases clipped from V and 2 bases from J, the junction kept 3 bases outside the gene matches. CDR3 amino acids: CASSGTDNTGELFF. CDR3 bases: TGTGCCAGCAGTGGGACAGACAACACCGGGGAGCTGTTTTTT.

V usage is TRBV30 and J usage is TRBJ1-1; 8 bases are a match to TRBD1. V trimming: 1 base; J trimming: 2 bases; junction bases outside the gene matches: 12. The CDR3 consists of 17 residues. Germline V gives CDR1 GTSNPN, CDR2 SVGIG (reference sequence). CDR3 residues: CAWSAGGAGGGNTEAFF. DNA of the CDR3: TGTGCCTGGAGTGCAGGGGGCGCCGGAGGGGGAAACACTGAAGCTTTCTTT.

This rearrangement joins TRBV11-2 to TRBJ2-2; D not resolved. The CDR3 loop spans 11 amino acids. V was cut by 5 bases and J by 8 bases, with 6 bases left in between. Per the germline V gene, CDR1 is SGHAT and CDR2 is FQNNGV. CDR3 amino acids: CASSTYGELFF. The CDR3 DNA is TGTGCCAGCAGCACCTATGGGGAGCTGTTTTTT.

The CDR3 loop reads CASSLAGTSGGYNEQFF. The CDR3 bases are TGTGCCAGCAGCTTAGCGGGGACTAGCGGGGGATACAATGAGCAGTTCTTC. The genes are TRBV7-2 and TRBJ2-1, with TRBD2 matching over 14 bases. The germline V gene has CDR1 SGHTA and CDR2 FQGNSA. This CDR3 region has 17 residues. The V and J ends lost 0 bases and 4 bases, in that order; junction bases with no gene match: 2.

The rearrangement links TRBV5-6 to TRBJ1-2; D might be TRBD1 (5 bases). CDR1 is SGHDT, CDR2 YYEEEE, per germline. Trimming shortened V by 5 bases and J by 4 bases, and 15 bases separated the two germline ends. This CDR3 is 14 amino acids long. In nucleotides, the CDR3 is TGTGCCAGCAGGTCGGGACTGTGGTCCTATGGCTACACCTTC. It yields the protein CASRSGLWSYGYTF.

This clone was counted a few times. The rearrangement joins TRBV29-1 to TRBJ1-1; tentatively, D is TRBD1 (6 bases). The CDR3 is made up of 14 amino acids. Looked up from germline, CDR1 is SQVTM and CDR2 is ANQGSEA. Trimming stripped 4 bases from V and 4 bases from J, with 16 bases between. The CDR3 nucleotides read TGCAGCGTTGGAAGGGGGACTATAAGCACTGAAGCTTTCTTT. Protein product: CSVGRGTISTEAFF.

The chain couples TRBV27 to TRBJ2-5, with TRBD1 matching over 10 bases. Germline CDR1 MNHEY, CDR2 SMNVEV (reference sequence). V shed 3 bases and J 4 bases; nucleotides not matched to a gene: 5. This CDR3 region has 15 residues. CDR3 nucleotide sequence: TGTGCCAGCAGTTTTTCGACAGGGGGCGGAGAGACCCAGTACTTC. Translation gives CASSFSTGGGETQYF.

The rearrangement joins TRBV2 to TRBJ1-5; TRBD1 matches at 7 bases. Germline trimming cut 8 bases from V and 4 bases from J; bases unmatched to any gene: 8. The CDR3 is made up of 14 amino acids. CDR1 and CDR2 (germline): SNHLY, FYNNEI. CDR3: CASSNPDRNQPQHF. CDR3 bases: TGTGCCAGCTCAAATCCGGACAGGAATCAGCCCCAGCATTTT.

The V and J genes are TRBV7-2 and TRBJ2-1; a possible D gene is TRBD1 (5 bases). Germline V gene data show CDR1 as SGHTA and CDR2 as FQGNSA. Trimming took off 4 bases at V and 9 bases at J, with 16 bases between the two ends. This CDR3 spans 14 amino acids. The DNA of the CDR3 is TGTGCCAGCAGCTATTCAGGGATTCAAGGTGAGCAGTTCTTC. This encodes CASSYSGIQGEQFF. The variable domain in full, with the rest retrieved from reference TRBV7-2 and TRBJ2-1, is GAGVSQSPSNKVTEKGKDVELRCDPISGHTALYWYRQSLGQGLEFLIYFQGNSAPDKSGLPSDRFSAERTGGSVSTLTIQRTQQEDSAVYLCASSYSGIQGEQFFGPGTRLTVL.

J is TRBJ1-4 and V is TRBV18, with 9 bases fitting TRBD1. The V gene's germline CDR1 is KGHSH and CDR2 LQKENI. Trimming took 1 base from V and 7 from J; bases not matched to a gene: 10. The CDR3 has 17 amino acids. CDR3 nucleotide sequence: TGTGCCAGCTCACCACGAACAGGGGGCTTAACTGGTGAAAAACTGTTTTTT. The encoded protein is CASSPRTGGLTGEKLFF. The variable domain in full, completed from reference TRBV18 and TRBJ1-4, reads NAGVMQNPRHLVRRRGQEARLRCSPMKGHSHVYWYRQLPEEGLKFMVYLQKENIIDESGMPKERFSAEFPKEGPSILRIQQVVRGDSAAYFCASSPRTGGLTGEKLFFGSGTQLSVL.

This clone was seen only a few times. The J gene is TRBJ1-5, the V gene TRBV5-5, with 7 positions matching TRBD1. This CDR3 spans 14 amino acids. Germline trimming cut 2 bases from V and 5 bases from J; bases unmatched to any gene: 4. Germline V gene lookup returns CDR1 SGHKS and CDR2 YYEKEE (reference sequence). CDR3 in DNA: TGTGCCAGCAGCTTCCGGGACAGTTATCAGCCCCAGCATTTT. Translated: CASSFRDSYQPQHF.

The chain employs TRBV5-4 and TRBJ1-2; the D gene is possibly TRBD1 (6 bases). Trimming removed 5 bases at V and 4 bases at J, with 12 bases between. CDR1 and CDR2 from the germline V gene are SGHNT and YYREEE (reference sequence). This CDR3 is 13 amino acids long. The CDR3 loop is CASSPGVGYGYTF. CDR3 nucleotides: TGTGCCAGCAGTCCAGGGGTAGGCTATGGCTACACCTTC.

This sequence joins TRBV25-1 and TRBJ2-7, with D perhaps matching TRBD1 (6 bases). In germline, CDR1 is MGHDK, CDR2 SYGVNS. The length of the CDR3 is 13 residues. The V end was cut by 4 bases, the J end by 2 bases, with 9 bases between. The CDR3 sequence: CASSVQGPYEQYF. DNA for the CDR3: TGTGCCAGCAGTGTGCAGGGGCCCTACGAGCAGTACTTC.

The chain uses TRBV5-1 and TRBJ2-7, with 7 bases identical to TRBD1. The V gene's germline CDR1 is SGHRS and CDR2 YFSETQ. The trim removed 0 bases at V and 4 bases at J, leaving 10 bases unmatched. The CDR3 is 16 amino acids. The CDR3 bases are TGCGCCAGCAGCTTGGGAATTGAGGGGGCCCAGTACGAGCAGTACTTC. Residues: CASSLGIEGAQYEQYF.

Written as DNA, the CDR3 is TGTGCCAGCAGCTTAGCAAGTCGAGCGGGGGAGCAGTTCTTC. As protein: CASSLASRAGEQFF. The chain uses TRBV7-2 and TRBJ2-1; TRBD2 matches 7 bases. This CDR3 is built from 14 residues. Germline V lookup: CDR1 SGHTA, CDR2 FQGNSA. The J segment lost 10 bases and the V segment lost 0 bases, leaving 6 bases of the junction unmatched.

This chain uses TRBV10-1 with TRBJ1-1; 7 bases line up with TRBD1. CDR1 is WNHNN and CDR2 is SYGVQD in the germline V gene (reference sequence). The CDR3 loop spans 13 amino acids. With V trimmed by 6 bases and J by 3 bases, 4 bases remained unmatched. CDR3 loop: CASSTGEDTEAFF. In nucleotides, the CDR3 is TGCGCCAGCAGCACAGGGGAAGACACTGAAGCTTTCTTT.

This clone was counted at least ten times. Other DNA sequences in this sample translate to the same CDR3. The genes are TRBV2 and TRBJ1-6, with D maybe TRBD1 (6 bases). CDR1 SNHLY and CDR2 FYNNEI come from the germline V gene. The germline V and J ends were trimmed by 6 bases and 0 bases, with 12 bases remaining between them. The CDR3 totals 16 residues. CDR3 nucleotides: TGTGCCAGCAGCGCCGCAGGGGACTCCTATAATTCACCCCTCCACTTT. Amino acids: CASSAAGDSYNSPLHF.

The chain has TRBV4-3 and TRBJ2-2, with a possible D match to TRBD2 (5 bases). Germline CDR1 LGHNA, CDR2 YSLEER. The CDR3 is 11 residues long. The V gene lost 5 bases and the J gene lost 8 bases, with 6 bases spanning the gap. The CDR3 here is CASSWRGELFF. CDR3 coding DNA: TGCGCCAGCAGCTGGAGGGGGGAGCTGTTTTTT.

For the CDR3, the DNA is TGCGCCAGCAGCTCCGCACAAGGGCGGGGTGGCTACACCTTC. Its protein is CASSSAQGRGGYTF. This rearrangement joins TRBV5-1 to TRBJ1-2; D unclear. From germline, CDR1 is SGHRS and CDR2 YFSETQ. V shed 3 bases and J shed 7 bases, with 16 bases lying between them. The CDR3 runs 14 residues. Full variable domain (rest looked up from reference TRBV5-1 and TRBJ1-2): KAGVTQTPRYLIKTRGQQVTLSCSPISGHRSVSWYQQTPGQGLQFLFEYFSETQRNKGNFPGRFSGRQFSNSRSEMNVSTLELGDSALYLCASSSAQGRGGYTFGSGTRLTVV.

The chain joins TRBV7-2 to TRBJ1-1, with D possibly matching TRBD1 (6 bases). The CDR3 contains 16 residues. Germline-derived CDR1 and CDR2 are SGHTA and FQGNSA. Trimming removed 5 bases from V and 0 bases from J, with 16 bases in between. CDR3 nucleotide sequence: TGTGCCAGCAGCCCTACAATAGACAGGCTGAACACTGAAGCTTTCTTT. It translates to CASSPTIDRLNTEAFF.

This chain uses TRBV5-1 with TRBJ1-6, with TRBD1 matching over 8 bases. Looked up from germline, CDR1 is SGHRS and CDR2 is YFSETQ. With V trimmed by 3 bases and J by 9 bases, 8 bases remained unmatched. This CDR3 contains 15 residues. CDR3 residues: CASSSDRGVGSPLHF. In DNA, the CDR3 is TGCGCCAGCAGCTCTGACAGGGGTGTTGGTTCACCCCTCCACTTT. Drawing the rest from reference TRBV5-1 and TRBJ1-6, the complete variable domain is KAGVTQTPRYLIKTRGQQVTLSCSPISGHRSVSWYQQTPGQGLQFLFEYFSETQRNKGNFPGRFSGRQFSNSRSEMNVSTLELGDSALYLCASSSDRGVGSPLHFGNGTRLTVT.

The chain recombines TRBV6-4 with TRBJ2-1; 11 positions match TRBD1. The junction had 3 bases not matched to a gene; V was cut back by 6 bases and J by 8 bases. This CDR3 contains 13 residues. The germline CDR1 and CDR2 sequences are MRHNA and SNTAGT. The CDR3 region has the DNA TGTGCCAGCAGGGACAGGGGGCTAGATGAGCAGTTCTTC. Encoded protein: CASRDRGLDEQFF.

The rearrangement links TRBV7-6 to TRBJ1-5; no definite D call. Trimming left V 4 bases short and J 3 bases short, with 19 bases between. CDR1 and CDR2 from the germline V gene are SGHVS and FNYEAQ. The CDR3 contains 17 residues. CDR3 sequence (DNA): TGTGCCAGCAGCTCACGGCTGCGGGGTGGTTACAATCAGCCCCAGCATTTT. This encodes CASSSRLRGGYNQPQHF.